At least ten counts were recorded for the clone carrying this T cell receptor (beta chain). The source of the sample is a study of T-cell memory formation after mild COVID-19. Overall study: In these data, TCR clusters were largely donor specific.

In TCRdb, the 5' RACE reads were re-called with MiXCR into one record per CDR3 protein. The profile shows around 60,000 distinct CDR3 sequences, 8% to 10% of them singletons. The CDR3 contains 15 residues. Between the trimmed V and J ends, which lost 4 bases and 8 bases, there was a span of 20 bases. CDR1 and CDR2 (germline): MNHEY, SMNVEV (reference sequence). The V and J genes are TRBV27 and TRBJ1-2, with a tentative D call TRBD1 (5 bases). This sequence was found in a man between 18 and 35 years old who had mild COVID-19 (a few samples of this study predate the infection). Cell type and time point are not known. Sample: PBMCs or a T cell subset sorted from them (not recorded which). Here the CDR3 reads CASSSGDSLKGGYTF. As DNA, the CDR3 is TGTGCCAGCAGTTCCGGTGACAGCCTAAAGGGGGGCTACACCTTC.